The 26 T cell receptor beta chains listed next were all sequenced from one sample in a study of response to subunit inactivated influenza vaccine. TCRdb processed the RT-PCR reads anew with MiXCR; each CDR3 protein has one entry. This table holds hundreds of thousands of distinct CDR3 sequences, around 9.9% found once. The specimen was PBMCs from blood, collected about 40 days after vaccination. The receptors originated from a man over 45 who received an inactivated influenza vaccine.

There are a few counts of this clonotype. The V gene is TRBV7-2, the J gene TRBJ2-1, with TRBD2 matching over 8 bases. The J segment lost 0 bases and the V segment lost 5 bases, leaving 6 bases of the junction unmatched. CDR3 length: 16 residues. Germline loops: CDR1 SGHTA, CDR2 FQGNSA. CDR3 loop: CASSVQSGSSYNEQFF. The CDR3 nucleotides are TGTGCCAGCAGCGTACAGAGCGGGAGCTCCTACAATGAGCAGTTCTTC.

This clonotype appeared a few times. The gene calls are TRBV7-9 and TRBJ2-1, with D unresolved. CDR1 and CDR2 (germline): SEHNR, FQNEAQ (reference sequence). V was shortened by 8 bases and J by 10 bases, with 18 bases between the two germline ends. The CDR3 has 13 residues. CDR3 loop: CASADFGVGEQFF. CDR3 DNA sequence: TGTGCCAGCGCCGATTTTGGGGTAGGGGAGCAGTTCTTC.

This sequence joins TRBV11-3 and TRBJ2-3; TRBD2 matches 10 bases. The CDR3 length is 16 residues. The germline V gene has CDR1 SGHNT and CDR2 YENEEA. V lost 5 bases and J lost 8; bases outside the gene matches: 13. The CDR3 region has the DNA TGTGCCAGCAGCCCCCAAGTAGGGGCTAGCGGGGGTACGCAGTATTTT. Protein sequence: CASSPQVGASGGTQYF. The whole variable domain, remainder taken from reference TRBV11-3 and TRBJ2-3, is EAGVVQSPRYKIIEKKQPVAFWCNPISGHNTLYWYLQNLGQGPELLIRYENEEAVDDSQLPKDRFSAERLKGVDSTLKIQPAELGDSAVYLCASSPQVGASGGTQYFGPGTRLTVL.

This clonotype was observed a few times. This chain joins TRBV25-1 and TRBJ2-5, with unresolved D. Germline loops: CDR1 MGHDK, CDR2 SYGVNS. The CDR3 has 12 amino acids. With 4 bases removed from V and 5 bases from J, the gap between germline ends came to 8 bases. DNA for the CDR3: TGTGCCAGCAGTGTTGTGTGGGAGACCCAGTACTTC. Translating it yields CASSVVWETQYF.

Comment on this clonotype: One base away lies a much larger clone, so this may be a sequencing read error. This chain joins TRBV20-1 and TRBJ2-1; possibly TRBD2 for D (6 bases). The CDR3 has 14 amino acids. The germline V and J ends were trimmed by 5 bases and 8 bases, with 19 bases remaining between them. Germline V lookup: CDR1 DFQATT, CDR2 SNEGSKA (reference sequence). For the CDR3, the DNA is TGCAGTGCTGGGGGACTCAAGACGGTGGATGAGCAGTTCTTC. This translates into CSAGGLKTVDEQFF.

Turning to this clonotype: A much larger clone lies one base from this, so it may be a read error. J is TRBJ2-2 and V is TRBV27; 9 bases are shared with TRBD1. Losses at the gene ends were 5 bases for V and 4 bases for J; bases not matched to a gene: 5. The CDR3 runs 15 residues. Germline loops: CDR1 MNHEY, CDR2 SMNVEV (reference sequence). The CDR3 coding sequence is TGTGCCAGCAGTCTACCGGGACAGGGCACCGGGGAGCTGTTTTTT. It is translated as CASSLPGQGTGELFF.

This clonotype has a handful of counts. The genes are TRBV4-3 and TRBJ1-3; D is unclear. Germline assignment: CDR1 LGHNA and CDR2 YSLEER. Trimming shortened V by 0 bases and J by 8 bases, and 11 bases separated the two germline ends. The CDR3 covers 14 residues. The CDR3 sequence: CASSQENSGYTIYF. The CDR3 nucleotides read TGCGCCAGCAGCCAAGAAAACTCCGGGTACACCATATATTTT.

This clonotype has just a few counts. J is TRBJ1-1 and V is TRBV4-1; D not certain. Germline V gene lookup returns CDR1 MGHRA and CDR2 YSYEKL. The CDR3 covers 14 residues. The germline V and J ends were trimmed by 0 bases and 1 base, with 6 bases remaining between them. CDR3 loop: CASSQDIQNTEAFF. The CDR3 bases are TGCGCCAGCAGCCAAGATATACAGAACACTGAAGCTTTCTTT.

The chain joins TRBV15 to TRBJ2-5; 7 positions match TRBD1. The CDR3 extends over 15 amino acids. Germline V gene lookup returns CDR1 LNHNV and CDR2 YYDKDF (reference sequence). J gave up 1 base and V 3 bases, and 5 bases lay outside the gene matches. In DNA form, the CDR3 reads TGTGCCACCAGCAGCACAGGGGCCACCCAAGAGACCCAGTACTTC. It specifies CATSSTGATQETQYF.

Only a few counts were recorded for this clonotype. The V call is TRBV12-3 or TRBV12-4, the J call TRBJ2-3; D might be TRBD1 (5 bases). This CDR3 is 16 amino acids long. The ends were cut back, 5 bases at V and 3 bases at J, with 18 bases in the middle. The CDR3 nucleotides are TGTGCCAGCAGTCCCCAAATGGGGCGCCGGACAGATACGCAGTATTTT. It encodes CASSPQMGRRTDTQYF.

This clonotype was seen only a few times. Just one base apart from a much larger clone, this may be a read error. The chain links TRBV7-8 to TRBJ2-3; D is unclear. The germline gives CDR1 SGHVS, CDR2 FQNEAQ. The V end was cut by 2 bases, the J end by 7 bases, with 4 bases between. The CDR3 spans 11 residues. The CDR3 DNA is TGTGCCAGCAGCTTAAAACATACGCAGTATTTT. Residues: CASSLKHTQYF.

This clonotype has only a few counts. J is TRBJ2-7 and V is TRBV20-1, with a tentative D call TRBD2 (6 bases). This CDR3 is 14 amino acids long. CDR1 and CDR2 (germline): DFQATT, SNEGSKA (reference sequence). Trimming took 2 bases from V and 5 from J, leaving 16 bases between them. Written as DNA, the CDR3 is TGCAGTGCTAGACTGGGGGGAGTTGAGGACGAGCAGTACTTC. Translated: CSARLGGVEDEQYF.

The genes are TRBV20-1 and TRBJ2-5; a possible D gene is TRBD2 (6 bases). Germline assignment: CDR1 DFQATT and CDR2 SNEGSKA (reference sequence). The CDR3 runs to 13 residues. The germline V and J ends were trimmed by 2 bases and 5 bases, with 12 bases remaining between them. The CDR3 reads CSARRGGGETQYF. The CDR3 region has the DNA TGCAGTGCTAGAAGGGGCGGAGGGGAGACCCAGTACTTC.

The table lists this clonotype with a few counts. V is TRBV5-1 and J is TRBJ2-3, with TRBD1 matching over 7 bases. V shed 5 bases and J 5 bases; nucleotides not matched to a gene: 8. The germline gives CDR1 SGHRS, CDR2 YFSETQ. This CDR3 comprises 14 residues. The CDR3 DNA sequence: TGCGCCAGCAGTTTCGACAGGGTAATAGATACGCAGTATTTT. Protein sequence: CASSFDRVIDTQYF.

This clonotype has a count of ten or more. This rearrangement joins TRBV2 to TRBJ2-1; D is perhaps TRBD1 (6 bases). This CDR3 comprises 13 residues. Germline lookup yields CDR1 SNHLY and CDR2 FYNNEI. Deletions cut 7 bases from V and 2 bases from J, with 9 bases between. The CDR3 nucleotides read TGTGCCAGCAACAGGGAACCCTACAATGAGCAGTTCTTC. It translates to CASNREPYNEQFF.

This chain joins TRBV12-3 or TRBV12-4 and TRBJ2-1; 8 nucleotides line up with TRBD2. The CDR3 runs to 15 residues. V gave up 5 bases and J gave up 7 bases; unmatched junction bases: 10. CDR3 bases: TGTGCCAGCAGTCAACTTCGGGAGGGCCAGAATGAGCAGTTCTTC. As protein: CASSQLREGQNEQFF.

This clonotype has at least ten counts. This chain uses TRBV12-3 or TRBV12-4 with TRBJ2-7; D possibly corresponds to TRBD2 (7 bases). This CDR3 is 13 amino acids long. The V and J ends lost 3 bases and 7 bases respectively, with 13 bases between them. As DNA, the CDR3 is TGTGCCAGCAGTTTGGGGGGGCAGGGGGAGCAGTACTTC. Amino acids: CASSLGGQGEQYF.

The chain is built from TRBV7-9 and TRBJ2-3; D is unclear. The CDR3 runs to 15 residues. The V gene lost 5 bases and the J gene lost 0 bases, with 12 bases spanning the gap. From germline, CDR1 is SEHNR and CDR2 FQNEAQ (reference sequence). This CDR3 reads CASSGPGTSTDTQYF. The DNA of the CDR3 is TGTGCCAGCAGCGGTCCCGGAACAAGCACAGATACGCAGTATTTT.

This clonotype came up a few times. The gene calls are TRBV6-1 and TRBJ1-5; D uncertain. Between the trimmed V and J ends, which lost 6 bases and 7 bases, there was a span of 19 bases. Germline CDR1 MNHNS, CDR2 SASEGT. The CDR3 consists of 15 residues. CDR3 sequence (DNA): TGTGCCAGCAGGGCTTGGGCCTCTGGCTGGCAGCCCCAGCATTTT. This translates into CASRAWASGWQPQHF.

In its sample, this clonotype was seen a few times. The V gene is TRBV5-5, the J gene TRBJ2-7; a possible D gene is TRBD1 (6 bases). Germline V gene data show CDR1 as SGHKS and CDR2 as YYEKEE (reference sequence). Trimming pared 4 bases from V and 7 bases from J, leaving 15 bases between. The length of the CDR3 is 13 residues. The CDR3 DNA reads TGTGCCAGCAGCAGGGGGATGGGGAAGGAGCAGTACTTC. Protein sequence: CASSRGMGKEQYF.

The chain couples TRBV15 to TRBJ1-4; 10 nucleotides match TRBD1. The J segment lost 1 base and the V segment lost 3 bases, leaving 2 bases of the junction unmatched. In germline, CDR1 is LNHNV, CDR2 YYDKDF (reference sequence). The CDR3 has 16 amino acids. The CDR3 reads CATSRGQGRTNEKLFF. The CDR3 DNA is TGTGCCACCAGCAGGGGACAGGGGCGAACTAATGAAAAACTGTTTTTT.

Only a few counts were recorded for this clonotype. The genes are TRBV5-1 and TRBJ2-7; TRBD2 matches at 8 bases. The CDR3 has 13 amino acids. V was pared by 3 bases and J by 5 bases, with 4 bases of the junction left unmatched. Germline values: CDR1 SGHRS, CDR2 YFSETQ. In DNA, the CDR3 is TGCGCCAGCAGCTGGGGACTAGTACACGAGCAGTACTTC. Encoded protein: CASSWGLVHEQYF.

The rearrangement uses TRBV7-2 and TRBJ2-1; 9 bases line up with TRBD2. V was pared by 5 bases and J by 9 bases, with 11 bases of the junction left unmatched. Germline V gene data show CDR1 as SGHTA and CDR2 as FQGNSA. The CDR3 is 15 residues long. The chain's CDR3 is CASSPSSGAWAEQFF. The CDR3 nucleotides read TGTGCCAGCAGCCCATCTAGCGGGGCCTGGGCTGAGCAGTTCTTC.

This chain joins TRBV6-2 or TRBV6-3 and TRBJ1-1; D remains unclear. Germline V gene data show CDR1 as MNHEY and CDR2 as SVGEGT. Trimming took 2 bases from V and 1 from J, leaving 5 bases between them. The CDR3 covers 13 residues. CDR3 amino acids: CASSYTTNTEAFF. CDR3 coding DNA: TGTGCCAGCAGTTACACAACGAACACTGAAGCTTTCTTT.

The rearrangement joins TRBV24-1 to TRBJ2-7; no reliable D call. The V and J ends lost 5 bases and 0 bases respectively, with 7 bases between them. The germline V gene has CDR1 KGHDR and CDR2 SFDVKD. CDR3 length: 13 amino acids. The CDR3 loop reads CATSGYDSYEQYF. CDR3 bases: TGTGCCACCAGTGGTTATGACTCCTACGAGCAGTACTTC.

In this sample, this clonotype turned up a few times. The V gene is TRBV12-3 or TRBV12-4, the J gene TRBJ1-1; 8 positions match TRBD1. Trimming removed 5 bases from V and 11 bases from J; junction bases left unmatched: 7. This CDR3 comprises 12 residues. This CDR3 reads CASSQSTGVAFF. CDR3 coding DNA: TGTGCCAGCAGTCAATCGACAGGGGTGGCTTTCTTT.